The next 5 T cell receptor beta chains were all read from a single sample in a study of blood T cell repertoires in COVID-19. This table comes from immunoSEQ multiplex PCR, and its TCRdb copy is limited to in-frame clones, with some not included. The data contain about 200,000 clones, 80% to 85% of them singletons. Sequencing input: peripheral blood. The receptors shown here come from a man between 35 and 55 years old with acute or convalescent COVID-19.

The rearrangement joins TRBV7-2 to TRBJ2-7; 9 bases map to TRBD2. The CDR3 length is 15 residues. Germline V gene lookup returns CDR1 SGHTA and CDR2 FQGNSA. The ends lost 2 bases at V and 2 bases at J; junction bases unmatched: 4. The CDR3 DNA sequence: TGTGCCAGCAGCTTACTCCCTAGCGGGACCTACGAGCAGTACTTC. This encodes CASSLLPSGTYEQYF.

V and J are TRBV10-2 and TRBJ2-7, with D possibly TRBD1 on 6 matching bases. V was shortened by 7 bases and J by 0 bases, with 19 bases between the two germline ends. The CDR3 totals 16 residues. CDR1 and CDR2 (germline): WSHSY, SAAADI. This chain's CDR3 is CASNGWGGGRSYEQYF. The CDR3 region has the DNA TGCGCCAGCAATGGATGGGGTGGGGGCCGCTCCTACGAGCAGTACTTC.

The chain couples TRBV12-3 or TRBV12-4 to TRBJ1-5, with TRBD1 matching over 7 bases. V was pared by 6 bases and J by 6 bases, with 5 bases of the junction left unmatched. The CDR3 covers 13 residues. CDR3: CASRLGQAQPQHF. The CDR3 DNA sequence: TGTGCCAGCAGACTCGGACAGGCTCAGCCCCAGCATTTT.

This chain links TRBV5-1 with TRBJ2-1; TRBD1 matches 7 bases. The CDR3 has 16 residues. In germline, CDR1 is SGHRS, CDR2 YFSETQ. With V trimmed by 3 bases and J by 2 bases, 8 bases remained unmatched. CDR3: CASSYLTGQTYNEQFF. Written as DNA, the CDR3 is TGCGCCAGCAGCTATCTGACGGGACAGACCTACAATGAGCAGTTCTTC.

J is TRBJ1-2 and V is TRBV19; 8 bases agree with TRBD1. The CDR3 length is 16 residues. The junction had 14 bases not matched to a gene; V was cut back by 5 bases and J by 6 bases. CDR1 is LNHDA, CDR2 SQIVND, per germline (reference sequence). CDR3 bases: TGTGCCAGTAGTTCCCTGGACAGGGAGGCACGCCATGGCTACACCTTC. It specifies CASSSLDREARHGYTF.